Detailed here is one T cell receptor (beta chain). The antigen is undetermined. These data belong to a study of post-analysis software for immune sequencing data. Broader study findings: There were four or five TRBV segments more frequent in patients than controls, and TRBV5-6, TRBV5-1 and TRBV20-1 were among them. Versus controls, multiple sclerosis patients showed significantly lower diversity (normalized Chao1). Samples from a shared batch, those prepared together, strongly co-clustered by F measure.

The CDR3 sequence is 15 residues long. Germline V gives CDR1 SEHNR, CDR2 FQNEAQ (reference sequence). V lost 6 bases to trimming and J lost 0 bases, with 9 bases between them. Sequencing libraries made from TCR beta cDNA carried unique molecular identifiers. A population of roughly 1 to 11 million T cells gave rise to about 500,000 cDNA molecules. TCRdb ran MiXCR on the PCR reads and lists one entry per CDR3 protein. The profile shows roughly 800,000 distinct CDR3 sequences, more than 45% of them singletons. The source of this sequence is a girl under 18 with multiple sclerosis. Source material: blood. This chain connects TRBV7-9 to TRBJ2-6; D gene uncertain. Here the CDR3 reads CASRNWASGANVLTF. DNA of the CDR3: TGTGCCAGCAGAAACTGGGCCTCTGGGGCCAACGTCCTGACTTTC.